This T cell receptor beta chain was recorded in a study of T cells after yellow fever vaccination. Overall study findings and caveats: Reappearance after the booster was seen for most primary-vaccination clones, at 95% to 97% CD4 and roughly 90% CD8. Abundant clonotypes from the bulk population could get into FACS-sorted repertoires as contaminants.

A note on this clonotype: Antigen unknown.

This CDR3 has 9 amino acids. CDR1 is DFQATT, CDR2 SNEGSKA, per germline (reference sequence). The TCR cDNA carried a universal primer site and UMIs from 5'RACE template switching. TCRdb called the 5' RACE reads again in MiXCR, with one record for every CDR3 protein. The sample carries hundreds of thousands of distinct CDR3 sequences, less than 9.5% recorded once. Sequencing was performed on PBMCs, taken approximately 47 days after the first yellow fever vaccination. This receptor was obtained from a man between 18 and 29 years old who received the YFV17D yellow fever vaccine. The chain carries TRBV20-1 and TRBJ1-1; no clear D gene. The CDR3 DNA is TGCACCTCAGCGAGTCTAGCTTTCTTT. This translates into CTSASLAFF.